The source of this TCR beta chain is a study of cytomegalovirus exposure and HLA in healthy donors. Study context: From around 180 million T cells, an earlier analysis saw 90 million to 130 million unique TCR beta sequences.

Whole-study findings and limits: Later on, a genetic analysis was performed. It linked a missense variant in DCLRE1C with V- and J-gene trimming of TCR beta.

A remark on this clone: Antigen unknown.

Trimming took off 3 bases at V and 3 bases at J, with 16 bases between the two ends. The CDR3 sequence is 15 residues long. The germline V gene has CDR1 SGHDT and CDR2 YYEEEE. PCR employed 60 Vbeta and 13 Jbeta primers. Per the authors' pipeline: Per a later analysis, the number of unique TCR beta chains was around 80 million, of which around 10 million were shared. Measured with immunoSEQ multiplex PCR; TCRdb has only the in-frame clones, and not every one. For V, J and clone size, that table is used; D and trimming come from the DNA. The repertoire includes about 180,000 clones, around 82% of them detected once, and around 0.93% sits in the top ten.

Sequencing was performed on PBMCs. This clonotype originated in a man aged 25 to 45 in good health and CMV-seronegative. V and J are TRBV5-6 and TRBJ2-7; the D gene is possibly TRBD2 (5 bases). The CDR3 bases are TGTGCCAGCAGCTATGTGCCGGGGTATGACTACGAGCAGTACTTC. Protein sequence: CASSYVPGYDYEQYF.